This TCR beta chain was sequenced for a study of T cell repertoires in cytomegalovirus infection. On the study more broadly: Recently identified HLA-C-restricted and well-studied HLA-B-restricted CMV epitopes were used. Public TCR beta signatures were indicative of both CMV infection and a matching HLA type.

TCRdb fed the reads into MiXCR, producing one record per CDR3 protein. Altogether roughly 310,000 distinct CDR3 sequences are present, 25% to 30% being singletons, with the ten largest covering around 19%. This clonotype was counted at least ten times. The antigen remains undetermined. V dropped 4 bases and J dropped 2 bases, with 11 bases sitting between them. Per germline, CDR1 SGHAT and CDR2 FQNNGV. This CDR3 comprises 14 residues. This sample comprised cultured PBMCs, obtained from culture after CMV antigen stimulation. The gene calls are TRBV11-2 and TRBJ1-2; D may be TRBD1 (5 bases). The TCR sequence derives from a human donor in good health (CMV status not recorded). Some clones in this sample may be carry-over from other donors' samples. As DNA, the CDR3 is TGTGCCAGCAGCTCCGGGGACGTGAACTATGGCTACACCTTC. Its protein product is CASSSGDVNYGYTF.